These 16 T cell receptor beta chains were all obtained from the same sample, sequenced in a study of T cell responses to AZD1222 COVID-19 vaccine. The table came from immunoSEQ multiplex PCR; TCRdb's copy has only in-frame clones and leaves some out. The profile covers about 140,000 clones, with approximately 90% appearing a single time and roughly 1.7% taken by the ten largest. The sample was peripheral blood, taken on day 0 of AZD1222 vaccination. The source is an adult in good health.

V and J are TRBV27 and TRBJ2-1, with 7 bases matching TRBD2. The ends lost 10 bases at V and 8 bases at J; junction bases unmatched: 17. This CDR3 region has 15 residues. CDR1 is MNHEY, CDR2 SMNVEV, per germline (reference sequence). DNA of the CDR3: TGTGCCACCACCCGACTAGCCCAAATCGGGGATGAGCAGTTCTTC. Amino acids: CATTRLAQIGDEQFF.

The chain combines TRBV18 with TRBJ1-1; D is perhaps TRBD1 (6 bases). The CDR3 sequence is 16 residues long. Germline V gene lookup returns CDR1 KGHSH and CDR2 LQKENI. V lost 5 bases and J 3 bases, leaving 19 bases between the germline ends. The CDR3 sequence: CASSLTGPNGDTEAFF. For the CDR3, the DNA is TGTGCCAGCTCATTAACAGGGCCCAATGGGGACACTGAAGCTTTCTTT.

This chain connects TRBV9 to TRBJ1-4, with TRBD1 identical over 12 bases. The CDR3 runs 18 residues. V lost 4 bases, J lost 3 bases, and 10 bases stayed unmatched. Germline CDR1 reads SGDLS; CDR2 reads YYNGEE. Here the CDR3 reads CASSPRRDRGLSNEKLFF. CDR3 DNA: TGTGCCAGCAGCCCGCGCCGGGACAGGGGGCTGTCTAATGAAAAACTGTTTTTT.

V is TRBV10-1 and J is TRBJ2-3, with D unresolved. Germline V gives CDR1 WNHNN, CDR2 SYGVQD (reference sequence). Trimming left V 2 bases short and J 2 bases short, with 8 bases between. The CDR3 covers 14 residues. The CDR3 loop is CASSEGRYTDTQYF. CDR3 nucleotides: TGCGCCAGCAGTGAGGGCAGGTACACAGATACGCAGTATTTT.

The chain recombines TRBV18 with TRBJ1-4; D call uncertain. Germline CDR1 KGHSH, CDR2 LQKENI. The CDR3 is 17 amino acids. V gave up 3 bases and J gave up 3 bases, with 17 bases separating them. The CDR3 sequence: CASSPPQSLAANEKLFF. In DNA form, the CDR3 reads TGTGCCAGCTCACCTCCTCAGAGCCTGGCAGCTAATGAAAAACTGTTTTTT.

The DNA for the CDR3 is TGTGCCAGCAGTGGGAACACTGAAGCTTTCTTT. Translating it yields CASSGNTEAFF. V gene TRBV28 combines with J gene TRBJ1-1; D gene unclear. Trimming took off 5 bases at V and 1 base at J, with 2 bases between the two ends. The CDR3 is 11 residues long. Germline values: CDR1 MDHEN, CDR2 SYDVKM.

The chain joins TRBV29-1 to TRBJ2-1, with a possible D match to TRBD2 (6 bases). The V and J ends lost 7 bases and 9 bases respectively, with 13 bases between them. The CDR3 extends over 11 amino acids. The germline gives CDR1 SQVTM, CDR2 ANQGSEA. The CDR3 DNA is TGCAGCGCCGGACCGGGGGTTGAGCAGTTCTTC. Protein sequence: CSAGPGVEQFF.

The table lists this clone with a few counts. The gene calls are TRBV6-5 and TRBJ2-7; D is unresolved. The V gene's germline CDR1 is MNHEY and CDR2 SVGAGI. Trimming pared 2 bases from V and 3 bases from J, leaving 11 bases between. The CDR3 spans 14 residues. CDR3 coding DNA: TGTGCCAGCAGTTACGAAGGTTCGGTCTACGAGCAGTACTTC. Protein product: CASSYEGSVYEQYF.

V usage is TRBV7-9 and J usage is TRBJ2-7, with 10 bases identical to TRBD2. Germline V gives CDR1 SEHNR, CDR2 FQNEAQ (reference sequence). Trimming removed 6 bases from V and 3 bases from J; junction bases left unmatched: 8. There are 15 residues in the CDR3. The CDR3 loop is CASSLLASGSYEQYF. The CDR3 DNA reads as TGTGCCAGCAGTCTGTTGGCTAGCGGGAGCTACGAGCAGTACTTC.

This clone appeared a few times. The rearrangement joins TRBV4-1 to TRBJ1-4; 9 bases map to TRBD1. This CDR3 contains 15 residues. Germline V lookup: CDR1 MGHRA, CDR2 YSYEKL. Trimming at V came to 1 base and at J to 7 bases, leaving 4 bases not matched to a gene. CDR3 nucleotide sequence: TGCGCCAGCAGCCAAGGGGACAGGGATGGTGAAAAACTGTTTTTT. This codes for CASSQGDRDGEKLFF.

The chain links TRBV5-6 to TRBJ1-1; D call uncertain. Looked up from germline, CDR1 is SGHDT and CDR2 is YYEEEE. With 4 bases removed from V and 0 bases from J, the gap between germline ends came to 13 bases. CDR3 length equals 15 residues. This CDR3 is CASSESRGVNTEAFF. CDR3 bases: TGTGCCAGCAGCGAATCCCGTGGGGTGAACACTGAAGCTTTCTTT.

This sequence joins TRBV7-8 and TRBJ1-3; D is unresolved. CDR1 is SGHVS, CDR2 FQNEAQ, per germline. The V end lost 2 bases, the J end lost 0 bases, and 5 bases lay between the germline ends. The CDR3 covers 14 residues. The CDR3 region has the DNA TGTGCCAGCAGCTTACATCCCTCTGGAAACACCATATATTTT. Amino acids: CASSLHPSGNTIYF.

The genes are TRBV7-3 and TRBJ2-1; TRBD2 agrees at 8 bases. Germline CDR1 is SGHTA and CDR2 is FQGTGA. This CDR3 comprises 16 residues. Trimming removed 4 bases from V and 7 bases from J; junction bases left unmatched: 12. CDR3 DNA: TGTGCCAGCAGCTCAACCCCGGGACTAGTGACGAATGAGCAGTTCTTC. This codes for CASSSTPGLVTNEQFF.

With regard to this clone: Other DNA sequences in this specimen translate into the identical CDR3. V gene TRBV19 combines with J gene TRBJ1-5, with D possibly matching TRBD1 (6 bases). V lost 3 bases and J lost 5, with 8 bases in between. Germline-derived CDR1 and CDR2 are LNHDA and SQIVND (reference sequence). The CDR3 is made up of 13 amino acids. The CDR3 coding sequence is TGTGCCAGTAGTATTAAGGGGGATCAGCCCCAGCATTTT. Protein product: CASSIKGDQPQHF.

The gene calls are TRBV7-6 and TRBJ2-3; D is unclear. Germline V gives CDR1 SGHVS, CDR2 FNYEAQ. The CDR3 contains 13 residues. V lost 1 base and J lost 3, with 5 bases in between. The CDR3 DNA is TGTGCCAGCAGCTTAGGTGGAACAGATACGCAGTATTTT. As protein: CASSLGGTDTQYF.

The CDR3 is CASREDTGDNTEAFF. CDR3 in DNA: TGCGCCAGCAGGGAGGACACAGGGGACAACACTGAAGCTTTCTTT. The rearrangement uses TRBV10-1 and TRBJ1-1, with 7 bases aligning to TRBD1. Per the germline V gene, CDR1 is WNHNN and CDR2 is SYGVQD (reference sequence). The CDR3 is 15 residues long. The J segment lost 2 bases and the V segment lost 6 bases, leaving 9 bases of the junction unmatched.